The 4 T cell receptor beta chains reported below all come from one sample, sequenced in a study of beta chain features in type 1 diabetes. The whole isolated RNA underwent reverse transcription, so sequencing captured expressed TCRB transcripts. Measured with immunoSEQ multiplex PCR; TCRdb has only the in-frame clones, and not every one. The sample yields some 150,000 clones, over 8.5% seen once. The sample consisted of central memory CD4+ T cells from blood. The receptors originated from a man younger than 35 in good health.

The chain uses TRBV7-6 and TRBJ1-6; TRBD1 aligns across 10 bases. Germline loops: CDR1 SGHVS, CDR2 FNYEAQ. The CDR3 has 18 amino acids. J gave up 7 bases and V 5 bases, and 14 bases lay outside the gene matches. The CDR3 region is CASSLLGTGEVGNSPLHF. For the CDR3, the DNA is TGTGCCAGCAGCCTATTGGGGACAGGGGAAGTTGGGAATTCACCCCTCCACTTT.

The chain recombines TRBV4-1 with TRBJ2-1, with TRBD2 matching 8 bases. With V trimmed by 0 bases and J by 6 bases, 4 bases remained unmatched. The CDR3 has 15 amino acids. The germline gives CDR1 MGHRA, CDR2 YSYEKL. The CDR3 bases are TGCGCCAGCAGCCAAGATGCGGGAGGAGGCAATGAGCAGTTCTTC. Translating gives CASSQDAGGGNEQFF.

The chain joins TRBV4-1 to TRBJ1-5; 7 bases line up with TRBD1. The CDR3 contains 14 residues. Germline CDR1 reads MGHRA; CDR2 reads YSYEKL. V was pared by 4 bases and J by 5 bases, with 5 bases of the junction left unmatched. The CDR3 DNA sequence: TGCGCCAGCAGCCTACAGGGGCAGGATCAGCCCCAGCATTTT. Amino acids: CASSLQGQDQPQHF.

The V and J genes are TRBV2 and TRBJ1-1, with D unresolved. Trimming cost V 4 bases and J 5 bases, with 14 bases left between them. Per germline, CDR1 SNHLY and CDR2 FYNNEI. The CDR3 spans 14 residues. CDR3 amino acids: CASSVRGARTEAFF. The CDR3 DNA follows: TGTGCCAGCAGTGTTAGAGGCGCGAGAACTGAAGCTTTCTTT.